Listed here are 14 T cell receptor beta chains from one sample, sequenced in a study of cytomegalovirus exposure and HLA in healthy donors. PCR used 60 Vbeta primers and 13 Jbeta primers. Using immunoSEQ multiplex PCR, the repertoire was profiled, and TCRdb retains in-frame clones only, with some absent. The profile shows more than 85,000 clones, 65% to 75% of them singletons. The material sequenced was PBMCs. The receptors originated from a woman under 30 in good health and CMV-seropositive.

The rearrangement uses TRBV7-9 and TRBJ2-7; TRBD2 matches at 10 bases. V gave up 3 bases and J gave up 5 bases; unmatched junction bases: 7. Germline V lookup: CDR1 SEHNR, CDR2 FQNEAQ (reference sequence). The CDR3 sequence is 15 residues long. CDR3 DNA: TGTGCCAGCAGCTTCGCAGCCGGGACTAGCGACGAGCAGTACTTC. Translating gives CASSFAAGTSDEQYF.

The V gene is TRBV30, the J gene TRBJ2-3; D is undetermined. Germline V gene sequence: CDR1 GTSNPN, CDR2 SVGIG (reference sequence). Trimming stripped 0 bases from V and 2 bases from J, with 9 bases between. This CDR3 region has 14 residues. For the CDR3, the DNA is TGTGCCTGGAGTGTAGGCAGGTACACAGATACGCAGTATTTT. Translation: CAWSVGRYTDTQYF. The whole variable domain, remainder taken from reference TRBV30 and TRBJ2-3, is SQTIHQWPATLVQPVGSPLSLECTVEGTSNPNLYWYRQAAGRGLQLLFYSVGIGQISSEVPQNLSASRPQDRQFILSSKKLLLSDSGFYLCAWSVGRYTDTQYFGPGTRLTVL.

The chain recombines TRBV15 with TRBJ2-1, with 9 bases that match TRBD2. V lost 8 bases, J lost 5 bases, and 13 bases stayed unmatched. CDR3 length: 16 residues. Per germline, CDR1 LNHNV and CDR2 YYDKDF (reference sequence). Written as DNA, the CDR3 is TGTGCCACCTCGGGGACTAGCCAACATTCTAACAATGAGCAGTTCTTC. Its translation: CATSGTSQHSNNEQFF.

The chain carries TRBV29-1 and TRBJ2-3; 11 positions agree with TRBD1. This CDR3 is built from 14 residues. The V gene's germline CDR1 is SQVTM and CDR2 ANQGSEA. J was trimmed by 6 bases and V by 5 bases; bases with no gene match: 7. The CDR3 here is CSVIPGQGVDTQYF. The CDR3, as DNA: TGCAGCGTTATACCGGGACAGGGGGTGGATACGCAGTATTTT.

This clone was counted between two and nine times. The CDR3 protein is CASSNPAAGRRELFF. CDR3 bases: TGTGCCAGCTCCAACCCCGCGGCGGGACGAAGGGAGCTGTTTTTT. The rearrangement joins TRBV13 to TRBJ2-2; possibly TRBD2 for D (6 bases). The V end lost 8 bases, the J end lost 9 bases, and 22 bases lay between the germline ends. This CDR3 contains 15 residues. CDR1 is PRHDT, CDR2 FYEKMQ, per germline (reference sequence).

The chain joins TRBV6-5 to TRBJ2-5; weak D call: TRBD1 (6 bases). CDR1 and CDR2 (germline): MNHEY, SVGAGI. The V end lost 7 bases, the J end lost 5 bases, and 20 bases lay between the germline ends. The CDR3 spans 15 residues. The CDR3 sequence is CASTPLLGTMETQYF. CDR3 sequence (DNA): TGTGCCAGCACCCCGCTGTTGGGGACAATGGAGACCCAGTACTTC.

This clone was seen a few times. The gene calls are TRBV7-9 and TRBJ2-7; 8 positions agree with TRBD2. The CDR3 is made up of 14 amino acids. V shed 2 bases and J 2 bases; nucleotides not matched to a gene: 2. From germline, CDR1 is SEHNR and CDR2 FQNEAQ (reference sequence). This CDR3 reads CASSLTGGTYEQYF. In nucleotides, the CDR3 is TGTGCCAGCAGCTTAACGGGGGGGACCTACGAGCAGTACTTC.

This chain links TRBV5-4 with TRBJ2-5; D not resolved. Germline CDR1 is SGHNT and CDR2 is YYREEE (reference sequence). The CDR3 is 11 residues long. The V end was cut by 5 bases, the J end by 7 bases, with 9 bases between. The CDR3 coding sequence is TGTGCCAGCAGTTTCGGTCTGACCCAGTACTTC. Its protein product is CASSFGLTQYF.

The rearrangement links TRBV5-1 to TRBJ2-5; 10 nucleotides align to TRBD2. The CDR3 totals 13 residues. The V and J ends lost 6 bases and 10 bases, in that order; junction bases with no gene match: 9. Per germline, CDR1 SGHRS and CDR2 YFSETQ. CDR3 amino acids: CASNSAGGDIQYF. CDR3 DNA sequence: TGCGCCAGCAACTCAGCGGGGGGGGATATCCAGTACTTC.

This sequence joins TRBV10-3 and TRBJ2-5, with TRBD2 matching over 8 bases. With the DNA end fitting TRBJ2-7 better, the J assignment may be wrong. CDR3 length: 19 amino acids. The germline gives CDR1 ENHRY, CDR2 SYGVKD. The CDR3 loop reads CAISESRPLSGTPTGEQYF. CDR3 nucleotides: TGTGCCATCAGTGAGTCTCGTCCCCTTAGCGGGACTCCGACAGGCGAGCAGTACTTC.

In DNA form, the CDR3 reads TGCGCCAGCAGCCATGACAGGAACACCGGGGAGCTGTTTTTT. Its protein product is CASSHDRNTGELFF. V usage is TRBV4-1 and J usage is TRBJ2-2, with a possible D match to TRBD1 (5 bases). The length of the CDR3 is 14 residues. Germline CDR1 is MGHRA and CDR2 is YSYEKL. V lost 3 bases to trimming and J lost 1 base, with 6 bases between them.

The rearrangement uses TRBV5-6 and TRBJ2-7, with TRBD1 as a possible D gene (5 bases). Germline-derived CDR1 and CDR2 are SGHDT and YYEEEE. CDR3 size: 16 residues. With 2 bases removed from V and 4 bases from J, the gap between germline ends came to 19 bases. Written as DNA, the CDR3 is TGTGCCAGCAGCTTTGAACCTGGGCAGGGTGGGTACGAGCAGTACTTC. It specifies CASSFEPGQGGYEQYF.

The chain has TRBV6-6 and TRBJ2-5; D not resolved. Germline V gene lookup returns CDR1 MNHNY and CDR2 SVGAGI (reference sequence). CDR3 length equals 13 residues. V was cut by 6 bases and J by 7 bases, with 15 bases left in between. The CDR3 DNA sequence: TGTGCCAGCAGCCCCGGTAAACTGTCGACCCAGTACTTC. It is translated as CASSPGKLSTQYF.

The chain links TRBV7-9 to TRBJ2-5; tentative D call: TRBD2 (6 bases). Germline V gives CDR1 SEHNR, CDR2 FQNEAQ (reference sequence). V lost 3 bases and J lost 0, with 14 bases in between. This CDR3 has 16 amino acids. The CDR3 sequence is CASSFSGLSYQETQYF. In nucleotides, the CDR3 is TGTGCCAGCAGCTTCTCGGGACTTTCGTACCAAGAGACCCAGTACTTC.